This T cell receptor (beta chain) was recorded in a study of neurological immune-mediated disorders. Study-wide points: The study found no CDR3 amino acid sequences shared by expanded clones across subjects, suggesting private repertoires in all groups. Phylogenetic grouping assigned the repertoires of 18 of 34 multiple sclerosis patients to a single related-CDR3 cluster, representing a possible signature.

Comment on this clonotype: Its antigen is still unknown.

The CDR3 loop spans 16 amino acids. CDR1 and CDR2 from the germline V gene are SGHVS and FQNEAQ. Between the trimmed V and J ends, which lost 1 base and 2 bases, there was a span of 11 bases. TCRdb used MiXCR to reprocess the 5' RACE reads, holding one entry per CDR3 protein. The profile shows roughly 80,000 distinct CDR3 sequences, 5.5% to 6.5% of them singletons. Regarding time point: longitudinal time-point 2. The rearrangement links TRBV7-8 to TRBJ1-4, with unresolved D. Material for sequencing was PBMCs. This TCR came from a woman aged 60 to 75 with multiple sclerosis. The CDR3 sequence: CASSLVAGLTNEKLFF. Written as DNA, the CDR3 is TGTGCCAGCAGCTTAGTGGCCGGGCTGACTAATGAAAAACTGTTTTTT.